This TCR beta chain comes out of a study of vaccination and CD4 T cells after COVID-19. Study context: A median of around 70 days (range 14 to 241) separated dose two from the taking of post-vaccine samples.

The assay that was used to sequence DNA from cultured CD4+ T cells was the Oncomine TCR Beta short-read assay. TCRdb re-derived calls from the PCR reads in MiXCR, one entry per CDR3 protein. The sample has fewer than 20,000 distinct CDR3 sequences, approximately 45% seen once. In regard to this clonotype: The antigen remains undetermined.

In germline, CDR1 is LNHDA, CDR2 SQIVND (reference sequence). The CDR3 spans 15 residues. V dropped 5 bases and J dropped 1; count of bases not matched to a gene: 7. Regarding treatment: roughly 10-day PBMC culture with coronavirus spike peptide pools or control peptides (ViraFEST assay). Under the ViraFEST approach, antigen-specific T cells were expanded with peptide pools and TCRs subsequently sequenced. The sequence was obtained from a human donor who had recovered from COVID-19. The material sequenced was CD4+ T cells from blood, cultured in vitro, taken before SARS-CoV-2 vaccination. This rearrangement joins TRBV19 to TRBJ1-2; 7 nucleotides agree with TRBD1. The CDR3 bases are TGTGCCAGTAGTTACCTGGGACAGATTAACTATGGCTACACCTTC. Residues: CASSYLGQINYGYTF.